Below, 13 T cell receptor beta chains from the same sample are listed, as sequenced in a study of shared clonotypes between healthy human individuals. Clones were sequenced by immunoSEQ multiplex PCR, and TCRdb holds only the in-frame ones, with some missing. The sample has 2 million to 2.5 million clones; approximately 94% are singletons. Sample: naive CD4+ T cells sorted from blood. Regarding subset: CD45RA+ positively selected. These receptors were collected from a man between 18 and 29 years old in good health.

This sequence joins TRBV5-1 and TRBJ1-4; the D gene is possibly TRBD1 (6 bases). V shed 1 base and J shed 2 bases, with 12 bases lying between them. The length of the CDR3 is 16 residues. The germline gives CDR1 SGHRS, CDR2 YFSETQ. Here the CDR3 reads CASSLSGGLTNEKLFF. The CDR3 region has the DNA TGCGCCAGCAGCTTGAGTGGGGGCCTTACTAATGAAAAACTGTTTTTT.

The J gene is TRBJ2-1, the V gene TRBV5-1; D perhaps matches TRBD2 (5 bases). Trimming pared 1 base from V and 8 bases from J, leaving 13 bases between. The CDR3 loop spans 14 amino acids. CDR1 is SGHRS, CDR2 YFSETQ, per germline. The CDR3 DNA sequence: TGCGCCAGCAGCTTGTACAGCGGCGAAGATGAGCAGTTCTTC. Protein: CASSLYSGEDEQFF.

Regarding this clone: Within the sample, other DNA sequences also encode this same CDR3. This sequence joins TRBV7-2 and TRBJ2-7; TRBD2 aligns across 11 bases. The ends lost 1 base at V and 0 bases at J; junction bases unmatched: 2. Germline V lookup: CDR1 SGHTA, CDR2 FQGNSA. There are 16 residues in the CDR3. The CDR3 sequence is CASSLVGTSGSYEQYF. The DNA of the CDR3 is TGTGCCAGCAGCTTAGTTGGGACTAGCGGCTCCTACGAGCAGTACTTC.

Of note for this clone: This sample includes further DNA sequences coding for the same CDR3. J is TRBJ1-1 and V is TRBV6-5; no firm D call. Germline values: CDR1 MNHEY, CDR2 SVGAGI. The CDR3 consists of 12 residues. The germline V and J ends were trimmed by 4 bases and 2 bases, with 5 bases remaining between them. The chain's CDR3 is CASSSINTEAFF. CDR3 coding DNA: TGTGCCAGCAGTTCCATAAACACTGAAGCTTTCTTT.

The chain uses TRBV7-9 and TRBJ1-5; D perhaps matches TRBD1 (6 bases). The CDR3 totals 13 residues. CDR1 is SEHNR, CDR2 FQNEAQ, per germline (reference sequence). V lost 5 bases to trimming and J lost 4 bases, with 9 bases between them. CDR3 amino acids: CASSPGTNQPQHF. CDR3 sequence (DNA): TGTGCCAGCAGCCCAGGGACAAATCAGCCCCAGCATTTT.

This clone was seen only once. This rearrangement joins TRBV4-1 to TRBJ2-7; D may be TRBD1 or TRBD2 (5 bases each). This CDR3 contains 17 residues. Trimming removed 1 base from V and 2 bases from J, with 18 bases in between. Germline V lookup: CDR1 MGHRA, CDR2 YSYEKL. The CDR3: CASSQGPNSWGTYEQYF. The CDR3 DNA is TGCGCCAGCAGCCAAGGACCGAACTCTTGGGGGACCTACGAGCAGTACTTC.

The chain joins TRBV5-1 to TRBJ2-7; 10 bases are shared with TRBD1. This CDR3 comprises 14 residues. From germline, CDR1 is SGHRS and CDR2 YFSETQ. V was clipped by 4 bases and J by 7 bases; unmatched bases: 8. The DNA for the CDR3 is TGCGCCAGCAGCGCACGACAGGGGGCGGGAGAGCAGTACTTC. This encodes CASSARQGAGEQYF.

This clone has only a few counts. CDR3 nucleotides: TGTGCCATCAAAGAAGGGGGGAGCTCCTATAATTCACCCCTCCACTTT. Amino acids: CAIKEGGSSYNSPLHF. The chain links TRBV10-3 to TRBJ1-6, with D possibly being TRBD1 (6 bases). Trimming shortened V by 7 bases and J by 0 bases, and 13 bases separated the two germline ends. The CDR3 length is 16 residues. Per the germline V gene, CDR1 is ENHRY and CDR2 is SYGVKD.

This chain links TRBV6-5 with TRBJ1-5; TRBD1 is a possible D gene (6 bases). The CDR3 spans 15 residues. Germline CDR1 and CDR2: MNHEY and SVGAGI. Trimming removed 4 bases from V and 2 bases from J, with 12 bases in between. The CDR3 here is CASSSTGSGNQPQHF. The DNA of the CDR3 is TGTGCCAGCAGTTCAACAGGGTCGGGCAATCAGCCCCAGCATTTT.

The chain is built from TRBV18 and TRBJ2-7, with TRBD2 matching over 7 bases. V trimming: 1 base; J trimming: 6 bases; junction bases outside the gene matches: 6. The CDR3 runs to 14 residues. In germline, CDR1 is KGHSH, CDR2 LQKENI. The CDR3 spells CASSPLSGGLEQYF. The CDR3 DNA is TGTGCCAGCTCACCACTGTCGGGGGGACTCGAGCAGTACTTC.

This chain joins TRBV5-6 and TRBJ2-7; a possible D gene is TRBD1 (6 bases). The germline CDR1 and CDR2 sequences are SGHDT and YYEEEE. The CDR3 totals 14 residues. The V end lost 2 bases, the J end lost 4 bases, and 13 bases lay between the germline ends. The CDR3 nucleotides are TGTGCCAGCAGCTTAGGACAGTTGTCATACGAGCAGTACTTC. Its translation is CASSLGQLSYEQYF.

The chain uses TRBV4-1 and TRBJ1-3; 11 bases match TRBD1. The CDR3 has 17 amino acids. Trimming removed 3 bases from V and 3 bases from J; junction bases left unmatched: 7. Germline CDR1 reads MGHRA; CDR2 reads YSYEKL. The CDR3 is CASSQGQGGFSGNTIYF. The CDR3, as DNA: TGCGCCAGCAGCCAGGGACAGGGGGGGTTTAGTGGAAACACCATATATTTT.

This clone was picked up one time. This chain connects TRBV11-2 to TRBJ2-7, with 11 bases that match TRBD2. Per the germline V gene, CDR1 is SGHAT and CDR2 is FQNNGV. Unmatched junction bases numbered 1, after V lost 1 base and J lost 2 bases. The CDR3 contains 15 residues. As DNA, the CDR3 is TGTGCCAGCAGCTTAGCGACTAGCGGGGCCTACGAGCAGTACTTC. Encoded protein: CASSLATSGAYEQYF.